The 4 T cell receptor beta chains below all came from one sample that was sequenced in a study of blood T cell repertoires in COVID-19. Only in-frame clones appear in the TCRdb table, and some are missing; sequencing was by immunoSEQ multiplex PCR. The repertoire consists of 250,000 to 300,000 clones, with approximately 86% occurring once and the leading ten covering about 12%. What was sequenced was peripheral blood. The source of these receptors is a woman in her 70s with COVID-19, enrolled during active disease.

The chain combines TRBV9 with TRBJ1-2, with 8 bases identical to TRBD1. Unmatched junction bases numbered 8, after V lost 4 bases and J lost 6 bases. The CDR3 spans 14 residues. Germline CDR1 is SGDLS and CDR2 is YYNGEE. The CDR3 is CASSPPGQGNGYTF. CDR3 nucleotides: TGTGCCAGCAGCCCACCTGGACAGGGTAATGGCTACACCTTC.

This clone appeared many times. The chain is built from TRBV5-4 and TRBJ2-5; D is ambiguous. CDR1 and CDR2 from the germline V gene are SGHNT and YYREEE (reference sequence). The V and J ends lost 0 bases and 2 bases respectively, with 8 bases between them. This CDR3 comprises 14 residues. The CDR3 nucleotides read TGTGCCAGCAGCTTGGAACAGTCTCAAGAGACCCAGTACTTC. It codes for CASSLEQSQETQYF.

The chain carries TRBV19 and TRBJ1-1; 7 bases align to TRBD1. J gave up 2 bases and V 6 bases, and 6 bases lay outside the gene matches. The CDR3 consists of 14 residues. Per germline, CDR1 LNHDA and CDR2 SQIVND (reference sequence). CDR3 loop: CASRADRINTEAFF. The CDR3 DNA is TGTGCCAGTAGAGCGGACAGGATAAACACTGAAGCTTTCTTT.

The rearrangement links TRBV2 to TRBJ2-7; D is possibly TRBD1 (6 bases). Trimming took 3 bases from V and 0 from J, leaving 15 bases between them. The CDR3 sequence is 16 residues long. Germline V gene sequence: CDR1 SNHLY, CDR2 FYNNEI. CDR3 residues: CASSDDGGLSSYEQYF. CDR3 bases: TGTGCCAGCAGTGATGATGGGGGCCTCAGCTCCTACGAGCAGTACTTC.